Listed below are T cell receptor beta chains from one sample, sequenced in a study of blood T cell repertoires in COVID-19. TCRdb's table, derived via immunoSEQ multiplex PCR, lists solely in-frame clones and lacks some. The data hold fewer than 70,000 clones, with around 83% observed a single time. Sequencing was done on a sample of peripheral blood. Receptor source: a woman older than 75 with acute or convalescent COVID-19. CDR3s include the opening cysteine and the closing phenylalanine or tryptophan. Each record gives: clone size, J gene, V gene, D gene, CDR3 DNA, CDR3 protein. D genes are given only for firm matches. The size of a clone is reported for some rows only, either as once, few or many, or as a class for expanded clones.

abundance: once
j_gene: TRBJ1-4
v_gene: TRBV7-9
d_gene: TRBD1
CDR3nt: TGTGCCAGCAGCTGGGACAGGGCAACTAATGAAAAACTGTTTTTT
CDR3aa: CASSWDRATNEKLFF

abundance: NA
j_gene: TRBJ2-5
v_gene: TRBV5-4
d_gene: TRBD2
CDR3nt: TGTGCCAGCAGCTTTGGGGGGGACCAAGAGACCCAGTACTTC
CDR3aa: CASSFGGDQETQYF

abundance: NA
j_gene: TRBJ1-2
v_gene: TRBV14
d_gene: NA
CDR3nt: TGTGCCAGCAGCCCGGGTATTGGCTACACCTTC
CDR3aa: CASSPGIGYTF

abundance: few
j_gene: TRBJ1-2
v_gene: TRBV6-6
d_gene: NA
CDR3nt: TGTGCCAGCAGCCGAACCCCACAGGGAAGGGCTAACTATGGCTACACCTTC
CDR3aa: CASSRTPQGRANYGYTF

abundance: few
j_gene: TRBJ2-3
v_gene: TRBV5-1
d_gene: TRBD2
CDR3nt: TGCGCCAGCAGCCCCCCGGGGGGGACAGATACGCAGTATTTT
CDR3aa: CASSPPGGTDTQYF

abundance: NA
j_gene: TRBJ2-5
v_gene: TRBV27
d_gene: NA
CDR3nt: TGTGCCAGCAGTTTTCTGGGTGGGACTGCTGGCCAAGAGACCCAGTACTTC
CDR3aa: CASSFLGGTAGQETQYF

abundance: NA
j_gene: TRBJ2-5
v_gene: TRBV7-7
d_gene: TRBD2
CDR3nt: TGTGCTAGCAGCTTACTTGCGGGGGGACAAGAGACCCAGTACTTC
CDR3aa: CASSLLAGGQETQYF

abundance: NA
j_gene: TRBJ2-4
v_gene: TRBV2
d_gene: NA
CDR3nt: TGTGCCAGCAGTGAACTACTTGGGGATGCGGGCATTCAGTACTTC
CDR3aa: CASSELLGDAGIQYF

abundance: NA
j_gene: TRBJ2-2
v_gene: TRBV18
d_gene: NA
CDR3nt: TGTGCCAGTATAGACACCGGGGAGCTGTTTTTT
CDR3aa: CASIDTGELFF

abundance: NA
j_gene: TRBJ1-1
v_gene: TRBV6-5
d_gene: NA
CDR3nt: TGTGCCAGCAGTAACAGGCTGACTGAAGCTTTCTTT
CDR3aa: CASSNRLTEAFF

abundance: NA
j_gene: TRBJ1-2
v_gene: TRBV29-1
d_gene: NA
CDR3nt: TGCAGCGTTGAAGAGTGGGAGAGGCGGATTACTAACTATGGCTACACCTTC
CDR3aa: CSVEEWERRITNYGYTF

abundance: NA
j_gene: TRBJ1-5
v_gene: TRBV19
d_gene: NA
CDR3nt: TGTGCCAGTAGTATAAGGAAACGAGGGTACAGCAATCAGCCCCAGCATTTT
CDR3aa: CASSIRKRGYSNQPQHF

abundance: NA
j_gene: TRBJ1-5
v_gene: TRBV19
d_gene: TRBD1
CDR3nt: TGTGCCAGTAGCGGGGCAGGGGGCAACAACCAGCCCCAGCATTTT
CDR3aa: CASSGAGGNNQPQHF

abundance: few
j_gene: TRBJ2-1
v_gene: TRBV7-3
d_gene: TRBD1
CDR3nt: TGTGCCAGCAGTACAGGGGCCTACAATGAGCAGTTCTTC
CDR3aa: CASSTGAYNEQFF

abundance: NA
j_gene: TRBJ2-5
v_gene: TRBV5-8
d_gene: TRBD2
CDR3nt: TGTGCCAGCAGCTTGGGGCGACTAGCGGGGGGTCAAGAGACCCAGTACTTC
CDR3aa: CASSLGRLAGGQETQYF

abundance: NA
j_gene: TRBJ1-2
v_gene: TRBV25-1
d_gene: NA
CDR3nt: TGTGCCAGCACATCGTCGGGTTTGGAGCCCTATGGCTACACCTTC
CDR3aa: CASTSSGLEPYGYTF

abundance: NA
j_gene: TRBJ2-7
v_gene: TRBV3-1/TRBV3-2
d_gene: TRBD2
CDR3nt: TGTGCCAGCTCGGGGGGACTCTCCTACGAGCAGTACTTC
CDR3aa: CASSGGLSYEQYF

abundance: NA
j_gene: TRBJ2-6
v_gene: TRBV25-1
d_gene: NA
CDR3nt: TGTGCCAGCAGTGAACCTGGGAGCGCTGGGGCCAACGTCCTGACTTTC
CDR3aa: CASSEPGSAGANVLTF

abundance: once
j_gene: TRBJ2-1
v_gene: TRBV27
d_gene: NA
CDR3nt: TGTGCCAGCAGCAAATACAATGAGCAGTTCTTC
CDR3aa: CASSKYNEQFF

abundance: NA
j_gene: TRBJ1-2
v_gene: TRBV5-1
d_gene: NA
CDR3nt: TGCGCCAGCAGCTTGTTACAGAATAACTATGGCTACACCTTC
CDR3aa: CASSLLQNNYGYTF

abundance: NA
j_gene: TRBJ1-1
v_gene: TRBV30
d_gene: NA
CDR3nt: TGTGCCTGGAGTTCAGGGGTCGTGAACACTGAAGCTTTCTTT
CDR3aa: CAWSSGVVNTEAFF

abundance: NA
j_gene: TRBJ1-1
v_gene: TRBV6-1
d_gene: NA
CDR3nt: TGTGCCAGCAGTGAAGATGTGAGGAACACTGAAGCTTTCTTT
CDR3aa: CASSEDVRNTEAFF

abundance: NA
j_gene: TRBJ1-6
v_gene: TRBV19
d_gene: NA
CDR3nt: TGTGCCACCTCGGGGGTGTTTAATTCACCCCTCCACTTT
CDR3aa: CATSGVFNSPLHF